The 23 T cell receptor beta chains below were found in one sample sequenced in a study of regulatory T cells in long-lasting Graves disease. Indicated time point: newly diagnosed GD, antithyroid drugs for less than 3 months. From RNA extracted from PBMCs, the TCR library was made. Building the TCR beta libraries relied on iRepertoire HTBI primers, and CDR3 regions underwent Arm-PCR. Each CDR3 protein gets one entry after TCRdb re-called the multiplex PCR reads with MiXCR. In the table there are some 410,000 distinct CDR3 sequences, 16% of which are singletons. This same sample was also part of a study on T cells in Graves' hyperthyroidism and ophthalmopathy.

Sequenced material: peripheral blood mononuclear cells (PBMCs), taken at new diagnosis, from a patient treated with antithyroid drugs. The receptor set was obtained from a woman aged 25 to 39 with Graves disease.

This clonotype was recorded a few times. The V call is TRBV10-2, the J call TRBJ2-7; D ambiguous. This CDR3 has 12 residues. V gave up 8 bases and J gave up 6 bases, with 14 bases separating them. The germline V gene has CDR1 WSHSY and CDR2 SAAADI. The CDR3 is CASGTLRREQYF. The DNA for the CDR3 is TGCGCCAGCGGAACCCTACGGCGCGAGCAGTACTTC.

This clonotype has ten or more counts. J is TRBJ2-1 and V is TRBV24-1; 16 positions agree with TRBD2. Unmatched junction bases numbered 11, after V lost 0 bases and J lost 4 bases. CDR3 length equals 21 residues. CDR1 and CDR2 (germline): KGHDR, SFDVKD. For the CDR3, the DNA is TGTGCCACCAGTGATTTGGGATACAAGGGGACTAGCGGGAGGGAATACAATGAGCAGTTCTTC. Translated: CATSDLGYKGTSGREYNEQFF.

This clonotype was recorded at least ten times. The V gene is TRBV7-2, the J gene TRBJ2-4; D is ambiguous. Germline V gene sequence: CDR1 SGHTA, CDR2 FQGNSA. Trimming cost V 1 base and J 6 bases, with 7 bases left between them. This CDR3 is built from 13 residues. CDR3: CASSLGGGNIQYF. The CDR3 DNA sequence: TGTGCCAGCAGCTTAGGAGGCGGAAACATTCAGTACTTC.

V gene TRBV28 combines with J gene TRBJ2-7; no firm D call. V was cut by 3 bases and J by 3 bases, with 9 bases left in between. Germline CDR1 reads MDHEN; CDR2 reads SYDVKM. The CDR3 covers 13 residues. CDR3 in amino acids: CASSFSPVYEQYF. CDR3 coding DNA: TGTGCCAGCAGTTTCTCCCCGGTCTACGAGCAGTACTTC.

At least ten counts were recorded for this clonotype. This chain connects TRBV5-4 to TRBJ2-1, with 9 positions matching TRBD2. From germline, CDR1 is SGHNT and CDR2 YYREEE (reference sequence). The CDR3 covers 16 residues. V dropped 4 bases and J dropped 4; count of bases not matched to a gene: 9. The CDR3 here is CASSPSGSGRYNEQFF. The CDR3 bases are TGTGCCAGCAGCCCCTCGGGCAGCGGGAGGTACAATGAGCAGTTCTTC.

J is TRBJ2-3 and V is TRBV7-9; D remains ambiguous. Germline V gene data show CDR1 as SEHNR and CDR2 as FQNEAQ (reference sequence). The CDR3 runs to 14 residues. V was pared by 4 bases and J by 2 bases, with 10 bases between. The CDR3 region is CASSSDPATDTQYF. CDR3 coding DNA: TGTGCCAGCAGCTCCGACCCGGCCACAGATACGCAGTATTTT.

The table lists this clonotype with many counts. V gene TRBV6-5 combines with J gene TRBJ2-1; D not certain. Per the germline V gene, CDR1 is MNHEY and CDR2 is SVGAGI. CDR3 length equals 15 residues. V was shortened by 0 bases and J by 5 bases, with 11 bases between the two germline ends. As DNA, the CDR3 is TGTGCCAGCAGTTACTCGGGCAACCCCAACAATGAGCAGTTCTTC. Translating gives CASSYSGNPNNEQFF.

This clonotype was seen at least ten times. The chain joins TRBV3-1 to TRBJ2-2, with D uncertain. V lost 0 bases and J 0 bases, leaving 17 bases between the germline ends. Germline CDR1 and CDR2: LGHDT and YNNKEL (reference sequence). CDR3 size: 19 residues. The DNA for the CDR3 is TGTGCCAGCAGCCAAGATCAGCTGGGTCTCCGCGCGAACACCGGGGAGCTGTTTTTT. It is translated as CASSQDQLGLRANTGELFF.

This clonotype was counted at least ten times. CDR3 loop: CSAKGRGGHEQYF. DNA of the CDR3: TGCAGTGCTAAGGGCAGGGGGGGCCACGAGCAGTACTTC. The V and J genes are TRBV20-1 and TRBJ2-7; D may correspond to TRBD1 or TRBD2 (7 bases each). Between the trimmed V and J ends, which lost 4 bases and 5 bases, there was a span of 15 bases. In germline, CDR1 is DFQATT, CDR2 SNEGSKA (reference sequence). The CDR3 is 13 amino acids.

This clonotype was seen a few times. V and J are TRBV7-2 and TRBJ2-1; D is possibly TRBD2 (6 bases). Germline V gene lookup returns CDR1 SGHTA and CDR2 FQGNSA. V lost 1 base and J lost 2, with 15 bases in between. The CDR3 contains 17 residues. The CDR3 DNA reads TGTGCCAGCAGCTTAGAAGGCGGGACTCGTCCCTACAATGAGCAGTTCTTC. It codes for CASSLEGGTRPYNEQFF.

At least ten counts were recorded for this clonotype. The chain uses TRBV7-9 and TRBJ1-2; 8 bases are shared with TRBD1. Per germline, CDR1 SEHNR and CDR2 FQNEAQ (reference sequence). V gave up 5 bases and J gave up 4 bases; unmatched junction bases: 3. The CDR3 totals 13 residues. The CDR3 loop is CASSLDRAYGYTF. In nucleotides, the CDR3 is TGTGCCAGCAGCCTGGACAGGGCCTATGGCTACACCTTC.

The V call is TRBV6-5, the J call TRBJ2-2, with D tentatively TRBD1 or TRBD2 (6 bases each). The V gene lost 0 bases and the J gene lost 0 bases, with 8 bases spanning the gap. The germline CDR1 and CDR2 sequences are MNHEY and SVGAGI. CDR3 length: 16 amino acids. For the CDR3, the DNA is TGTGCCAGCAGTTACTCGGGGGGCGCGAACACCGGGGAGCTGTTTTTT. It is translated as CASSYSGGANTGELFF.

This clonotype was observed a few times. The V and J genes are TRBV19 and TRBJ1-5, with D unclear. The CDR3 spans 18 residues. Germline V gene data show CDR1 as LNHDA and CDR2 as SQIVND (reference sequence). The ends were cut back, 2 bases at V and 2 bases at J, with 19 bases in the middle. The DNA of the CDR3 is TGTGCCAGTAGTATAAAGGTTCTAAATGGCCAGGGCAATCAGCCCCAGCATTTT. It specifies CASSIKVLNGQGNQPQHF.

On this clonotype: Given a much more abundant clone one base away, this may be a read error. The chain recombines TRBV7-2 with TRBJ2-7; D may match TRBD1 or TRBD2 (5 bases each). Germline values: CDR1 SGHTA, CDR2 FQGNSA. This CDR3 is 17 amino acids long. In DNA, the CDR3 is TGTGCCAGCAGCTTAGGATCTTGGGTGGGGGAGTACTACGAGCAGTGCTTC. This encodes CASSLGSWVGEYYEQCF.

There are a few counts of this clonotype. V gene TRBV3-1 combines with J gene TRBJ2-6; D not certain. Germline V CDR1 and CDR2: LGHDT, YNNKEL (reference sequence). Trimming left V 4 bases short and J 12 bases short, with 13 bases between. This CDR3 comprises 13 residues. The CDR3 nucleotides are TGTGCCAGCAGCCCCGGGCCATACCCCGTCCTGACTTTC. Its protein product is CASSPGPYPVLTF. The whole variable domain, remainder taken from reference TRBV3-1 and TRBJ2-6, is DTAVSQTPKYLVTQMGNDKSIKCEQNLGHDTMYWYKQDSKKFLKIMFSYNNKELIINETVPNRFSPKSPDKAHLNLHINSLELGDSAVYFCASSPGPYPVLTFGAGSRLTVL.

This clonotype was seen repeatedly, ten times or more. The chain has TRBV27 and TRBJ2-5, with 8 bases fitting TRBD2. The CDR3 contains 15 residues. Trimming at V came to 4 bases and at J to 5 bases, leaving 9 bases not matched to a gene. Germline values: CDR1 MNHEY, CDR2 SMNVEV (reference sequence). CDR3 sequence: CASSWTSRSRETQYF. The CDR3 region has the DNA TGTGCCAGCAGTTGGACTAGCAGATCTAGGGAGACCCAGTACTTC.

Worth noting for this clonotype: The germline gene is not matched at one end of the junction; a read error may be the cause. The rearrangement joins TRBV29-1 to TRBJ2-1, with 7 bases identical to TRBD2. The CDR3 has 13 amino acids. Germline values: CDR1 SQVTM, CDR2 ANQGSEA. The CDR3 DNA reads as TGCAGCGTACGCGGGAGAGCCTACAATGAGCAGCTCTTC. Translating it yields CSVRGRAYNEQLF.

V and J are TRBV7-2 and TRBJ2-6; D perhaps matches TRBD2 (6 bases). V was pared by 5 bases and J by 1 base, with 9 bases between. The CDR3 consists of 15 residues. The germline CDR1 and CDR2 sequences are SGHTA and FQGNSA. DNA of the CDR3: TGTGCCAGCAGCCCCGGGGGATCTGGGGCCAACGTCCTGACTTTC. Its translation: CASSPGGSGANVLTF.

This clonotype came up a few times. V and J are TRBV10-3 and TRBJ2-2, with D perhaps matching TRBD2 (6 bases). The CDR3 has 13 residues. V was trimmed by 3 bases and J by 4 bases, leaving 6 bases between them. Germline V gene sequence: CDR1 ENHRY, CDR2 SYGVKD. CDR3 nucleotides: TGTGCCATCAGTGACGGGAGCACCGGGGAGCTGTTTTTT. This sequence encodes CAISDGSTGELFF.

This clonotype was found many times. The rearrangement links TRBV2 to TRBJ2-6, with unresolved D. CDR3 length: 14 residues. Trimming removed 7 bases from V and 0 bases from J, with 7 bases in between. CDR1 is SNHLY, CDR2 FYNNEI, per germline. CDR3: CASMTVSGANVLTF. CDR3 nucleotides: TGTGCCAGCATGACGGTCTCTGGGGCCAACGTCCTGACTTTC.

As regards this clonotype: This may arise from a read error, as a much more abundant clone is one base away. The chain employs TRBV5-1 and TRBJ2-7; a possible D gene is TRBD2 (6 bases). The CDR3 sequence is 13 residues long. Germline values: CDR1 SGHRS, CDR2 YFSETQ. The CDR3 here is CASRVAVAYEQCF. In DNA form, the CDR3 reads TGCGCCAGCAGAGTAGCGGTTGCCTACGAGCAGTGCTTC. The full variable domain, its missing parts supplied by reference TRBV5-1 and TRBJ2-7, is KAGVTQTPRYLIKTRGQQVTLSCSPISGHRSVSWYQQTPGQGLQFLFEYFSETQRNKGNFPGRFSGRQFSNSRSEMNVSTLELGDSALYLCASRVAVAYEQCFGPGTRLTVT.

This clonotype was found a few times. J is TRBJ1-2 and V is TRBV7-2; 12 nucleotides line up with TRBD1. The germline gives CDR1 SGHTA, CDR2 FQGNSA. V dropped 1 base and J dropped 8; count of bases not matched to a gene: 8. The CDR3 sequence is 16 residues long. CDR3 in amino acids: CASSLDRGQGALGYTF. As DNA, the CDR3 is TGTGCCAGCAGCTTAGACCGGGGACAGGGGGCGTTGGGCTACACCTTC.

This clonotype has at least ten counts. This chain connects TRBV29-1 to TRBJ1-2, with a weak D call TRBD1 (5 bases). Germline V lookup: CDR1 SQVTM, CDR2 ANQGSEA. This CDR3 region has 13 residues. Trimming removed 1 base at V and 7 bases at J, with 13 bases between. The CDR3 nucleotides read TGCAGCGTTGAAGGAGGGGCGACTTTTGGCTACACCTTC. Protein sequence: CSVEGGATFGYTF.